Shown below are 30 T cell receptor beta chains from a single sample sequenced in a study of naive and memory T cell subsets (dated by TCRdb to the late 2010s). To prepare the library, UMI-ligation and nested PCR was applied. This sample was sequenced with an Illumina MiSeq. The beta constant-region primer consisted of an equimolar mixture of two oligonucleotides that together covered TRBC1 and TRBC2. Four rounds of PCR were used to amplify ligated cDNA, with nested alpha and beta constant-region primers being used together with the SP2 primer. TCRdb passed the public sequencing reads through fastp at Q25 and MiXCR, retaining productive beta sequences. Rows are unified per CDR3 protein, each entry keeping the most common DNA and genes. The sample profile shows 120,000 or so distinct CDR3 sequences; roughly 36% of them were found once. Roughly 0.86% of the sample is in the top ten clones. What was sequenced was central memory CD4+ T cells from blood. This sample's cell subset or site label indicates: central memory, CD45RA- CD27+. The receptors were sampled from a human donor in good health.

The chain employs TRBV7-9 and TRBJ2-1, with no clear D. Trimming shortened V by 2 bases and J by 3 bases, and 14 bases separated the two germline ends. Germline CDR1 reads SEHNR; CDR2 reads FQNEAQ (reference sequence). The CDR3 is 16 residues long. The CDR3 coding sequence is TGTGCCAGCAGCTTAACTCTAGGACGACTCTACAATGAGCAGTTCTTC. Its translation is CASSLTLGRLYNEQFF.

The genes are TRBV7-2 and TRBJ2-3; D remains unclear. The CDR3 runs 16 residues. Deletions cut 1 base from V and 0 bases from J, with 11 bases between. The germline V gene has CDR1 SGHTA and CDR2 FQGNSA. CDR3 sequence reads: CASSLGMTHSTDTQYF. The DNA of the CDR3 is TGTGCCAGCAGCTTAGGGATGACCCATAGCACAGATACGCAGTATTTT.

This clonotype was seen only a few times. J is TRBJ2-3 and V is TRBV20-1, with 7 bases matching TRBD2. Trimming removed 0 bases from V and 5 bases from J; junction bases left unmatched: 8. The CDR3 runs 15 residues. The germline CDR1 and CDR2 sequences are DFQATT and SNEGSKA (reference sequence). The CDR3, as DNA: TGCAGTGCTAGAGATTGGCGGGAGAGGGTAGATACGCAGTATTTT. Amino acid sequence: CSARDWRERVDTQYF.

This chain joins TRBV1 and TRBJ1-5. TRBV1 is listed as a pseudogene. The CDR3 sequence is 15 residues long. Here the CDR3 DNA reads TGCACCAGCAGCCAACAGGGAGGGAGCAATCAGCCCCAGCATTTT. It specifies CTSSQQGGSNQPQHF.

In its sample, this clonotype was seen a few times. The V gene is TRBV28, the J gene TRBJ1-3, with D unclear. There are 15 residues in the CDR3. Germline CDR1 reads MDHEN; CDR2 reads SYDVKM. The V end was cut by 5 bases, the J end by 0 bases, with 11 bases between. This chain's CDR3 is CASSIDNYSGNTIYF. The CDR3 DNA sequence: TGTGCCAGCAGTATTGACAACTACTCTGGAAACACCATATATTTT.

Details on this clonotype: The limits of the CDR3 on the DNA are not certain, so only TCRdb's listed CDR3 is given. This rearrangement joins TRBV5-1 to TRBJ2-2; the table's D call, TRBD2, has no DNA check behind it. The CDR3 sequence runs 16 residues, both termini included. Germline V lookup: CDR1 SGHRS, CDR2 YFSETQ. The CDR3 here is CASSLAVASGTQRRFF.

This clonotype was observed a handful of times. This chain joins TRBV7-8 and TRBJ1-3, with D possibly TRBD1 on 6 matching bases. In germline, CDR1 is SGHVS, CDR2 FQNEAQ. The CDR3 runs 18 residues. The ends were cut back, 3 bases at V and 0 bases at J, with 18 bases in the middle. CDR3: CASSFRPQDRSSGNTIYF. CDR3 sequence (DNA): TGTGCCAGCAGCTTTCGGCCTCAGGACAGATCCTCTGGAAACACCATATATTTT.

The chain recombines TRBV12-3 or TRBV12-4 with TRBJ2-7, with 8 bases that match TRBD1. V lost 6 bases to trimming and J lost 4 bases; unmatched junction nucleotides: 2. The CDR3 is made up of 12 amino acids. CDR3 protein: CASSGTGYEQYF. Written as DNA, the CDR3 is TGTGCCAGCAGCGGGACAGGATACGAGCAGTACTTC.

This clonotype appeared a few times. The V and J genes are TRBV20-1 and TRBJ2-2, with D perhaps matching TRBD1 (5 bases). The CDR3 loop spans 14 amino acids. The germline V and J ends were trimmed by 0 bases and 4 bases, with 9 bases remaining between them. CDR1 DFQATT and CDR2 SNEGSKA come from the germline V gene (reference sequence). The DNA of the CDR3 is TGCAGTGCTAGAGACAGACAGCGCACCGGGGAGCTGTTTTTT. This gives the protein CSARDRQRTGELFF.

This clonotype was seen only a few times. V usage is TRBV5-1 and J usage is TRBJ2-1, with 11 bases identical to TRBD2. The CDR3 runs 15 residues. With V trimmed by 4 bases and J by 9 bases, 9 bases remained unmatched. Germline CDR1 SGHRS, CDR2 YFSETQ. CDR3 amino acids: CASSTTSGNPGEQFF. The CDR3 DNA reads as TGCGCCAGCAGCACGACTAGCGGGAATCCAGGTGAGCAGTTCTTC.

Notes on this clonotype: One junction end does not reproduce the germline sequence, and a read error may be involved. J is TRBJ2-2 and V is TRBV7-9; D gene ambiguous. CDR1 is SEHNR and CDR2 is FQNEAQ in the germline V gene (reference sequence). CDR3 length equals 12 residues. The CDR3 protein is CDSSPITGELFF. For the CDR3, the DNA is TGTGACAGCAGCCCTATAACCGGGGAGCTGTTTTTT.

The V gene is TRBV2, the J gene TRBJ1-2; 7 bases are shared with TRBD1. Trimming at V came to 2 bases and at J to 5 bases, leaving 5 bases not matched to a gene. Germline V gene lookup returns CDR1 SNHLY and CDR2 FYNNEI. This CDR3 spans 14 amino acids. CDR3 coding DNA: TGTGCCAGCAGTGAATGGATGGGACAGTATGGCTACACCTTC. Translation: CASSEWMGQYGYTF.

This clonotype was detected a few times. V gene TRBV20-1 combines with J gene TRBJ2-3; 7 positions match TRBD2. Unmatched junction bases numbered 7, after V lost 5 bases and J lost 5 bases. The CDR3 extends over 13 amino acids. Germline CDR1 reads DFQATT; CDR2 reads SNEGSKA (reference sequence). The CDR3 nucleotides are TGCAGTGCTCGCGGGAGTCACGGAGATACGCAGTATTTT. It yields the protein CSARGSHGDTQYF.

Ten or more counts support this clonotype. The chain links TRBV29-1 to TRBJ1-2, with D possibly matching TRBD1 (5 bases). CDR1 and CDR2 from the germline V gene are SQVTM and ANQGSEA. V lost 2 bases and J 4 bases, leaving 11 bases between the germline ends. The CDR3 is 13 amino acids. This CDR3 reads CSVEPPGGYGYTF. In DNA, the CDR3 is TGCAGCGTTGAACCTCCGGGGGGCTATGGCTACACCTTC.

V is TRBV4-3 and J is TRBJ2-3; 12 nucleotides align to TRBD2. Germline V gene data show CDR1 as LGHNA and CDR2 as YSLEER. With 0 bases clipped from V and 6 bases from J, the junction kept 4 bases outside the gene matches. This CDR3 is built from 16 residues. CDR3 DNA: TGCGCCAGCAGCCAAGAAGGACTAGCGGGAACCGATACGCAGTATTTT. Translated: CASSQEGLAGTDTQYF.

This chain joins TRBV12-3 or TRBV12-4 and TRBJ2-7; maybe TRBD2 (5 bases). With 3 bases removed from V and 6 bases from J, the gap between germline ends came to 12 bases. The CDR3 has 13 amino acids. The CDR3 DNA reads as TGTGCCAGCAGTTTCATGGAAAGCGGCGAGCAGTACTTC. This gives the protein CASSFMESGEQYF.

As concerns this clonotype: Being one base from a much bigger clone, this may be a read error. The chain couples TRBV5-1 to TRBJ2-3; either TRBD1 or TRBD2 may supply D (6 bases each). CDR1 SGHRS and CDR2 YFSETQ come from the germline V gene. CDR3 length equals 14 residues. The CDR3 reads CVSNDGGPTDTQYF. As DNA, the CDR3 is TGCGTCAGCAACGATGGGGGGCCCACAGATACGCAGTATTTT.

The V gene is TRBV29-1, the J gene TRBJ2-1, with TRBD1 identical over 10 bases. Trimming cost V 8 bases and J 7 bases; bases outside gene matches: 11. Germline V gene lookup returns CDR1 SQVTM and CDR2 ANQGSEA. The CDR3 extends over 14 amino acids. CDR3 nucleotides: TGCAGCTACTTCCCGGGACAGGGGTATAATGAGCAGTTCTTC. Its protein is CSYFPGQGYNEQFF.

This clonotype was seen only a few times. The rearrangement joins TRBV5-5 to TRBJ2-4, with D tentatively TRBD1 (5 bases). The V gene's germline CDR1 is SGHKS and CDR2 YYEKEE (reference sequence). Between the trimmed V and J ends, which lost 1 base and 5 bases, there was a span of 13 bases. The CDR3 consists of 15 residues. The CDR3 here is CASSLWGLRENIQYF. CDR3 nucleotide sequence: TGTGCCAGCAGCTTGTGGGGCCTAAGGGAAAACATTCAGTACTTC.

This chain joins TRBV2 and TRBJ1-1, with 8 bases lining up with TRBD1. The CDR3 consists of 15 residues. The germline CDR1 and CDR2 sequences are SNHLY and FYNNEI. Trimming removed 6 bases from V and 2 bases from J; junction bases left unmatched: 8. CDR3 sequence (DNA): TGTGCCAGCAGGGAGGACAGGGCCGTCAACACTGAAGCTTTCTTT. Its translation is CASREDRAVNTEAFF.

The genes are TRBV7-8 and TRBJ2-5; 12 bases line up with TRBD2. CDR1 SGHVS and CDR2 FQNEAQ come from the germline V gene. Trimming removed 5 bases from V and 1 base from J; junction bases left unmatched: 5. The CDR3 contains 16 residues. The CDR3 sequence: CASSQLAGGPQETQYF. The CDR3 DNA sequence: TGTGCCAGCAGCCAACTAGCGGGAGGCCCCCAAGAGACCCAGTACTTC. Full variable domain (outside the CDR3, taken from reference TRBV7-8 and TRBJ2-5): GAGVSQSPRYKVAKRGQDVALRCDPISGHVSLFWYQQALGQGPEFLTYFQNEAQLDKSGLPSDRFFAERPEGSVSTLKIQRTQQEDSAVYLCASSQLAGGPQETQYFGPGTRLLVL.

This sequence joins TRBV4-1 and TRBJ2-3; D possibly corresponds to TRBD1 (6 bases). This CDR3 is 17 amino acids long. Germline assignment: CDR1 MGHRA and CDR2 YSYEKL. The V and J ends lost 1 base and 3 bases respectively, with 17 bases between them. The CDR3: CASSQGPQGKRTDTQYF. DNA of the CDR3: TGCGCCAGCAGCCAAGGACCCCAGGGGAAGAGGACAGATACGCAGTATTTT.

Only a few counts were recorded for this clonotype. The chain has TRBV5-1 and TRBJ2-1; D is possibly TRBD2 (5 bases). Germline-derived CDR1 and CDR2 are SGHRS and YFSETQ. V lost 3 bases and J lost 10, with 14 bases in between. This CDR3 spans 13 amino acids. CDR3 residues: CASSSARREEQFF. The CDR3 nucleotides are TGCGCCAGCAGCTCGGCACGCCGGGAAGAGCAGTTCTTC.

This chain joins TRBV29-1 and TRBJ1-1, with D hard to call. The CDR3 contains 13 residues. V was trimmed by 4 bases and J by 0 bases, leaving 9 bases between them. In germline, CDR1 is SQVTM, CDR2 ANQGSEA. The CDR3 DNA follows: TGCAGCGTTGCTTCACAGTTGAACACTGAAGCTTTCTTT. It yields the protein CSVASQLNTEAFF.

The chain employs TRBV19 and TRBJ2-1; TRBD2 matches 10 bases. In germline, CDR1 is LNHDA, CDR2 SQIVND (reference sequence). The CDR3 consists of 17 residues. Trimming removed 0 bases from V and 10 bases from J; junction bases left unmatched: 12. The CDR3 nucleotides are TGTGCCAGTAGTATAGATCCTAGCGGGAGCCCGAGGTGGGAGCAGTTCTTC. Its protein product is CASSIDPSGSPRWEQFF.

This clonotype showed up just a few times. The chain uses TRBV3-1 and TRBJ1-2; 7 bases line up with TRBD1. The CDR3 contains 14 residues. From germline, CDR1 is LGHDT and CDR2 YNNKEL (reference sequence). V trimming: 4 bases; J trimming: 4 bases; junction bases outside the gene matches: 6. The CDR3 reads CASSPSGQSYGYTF. The CDR3 region has the DNA TGTGCCAGCAGCCCGTCGGGACAGAGCTATGGCTACACCTTC.

This chain joins TRBV20-1 and TRBJ2-3, with 7 bases that match TRBD2. Germline CDR1 reads DFQATT; CDR2 reads SNEGSKA (reference sequence). V was clipped by 2 bases and J by 5 bases; unmatched bases: 13. The CDR3 length is 16 residues. CDR3 sequence reads: CSARKQKGGIGDTQYF. For the CDR3, the DNA is TGCAGTGCTAGAAAACAGAAGGGAGGGATAGGAGATACGCAGTATTTT.

Only a few counts were recorded for this clonotype. This rearrangement joins TRBV28 to TRBJ2-5; 13 nucleotides match TRBD2. The CDR3 is 16 amino acids. CDR1 MDHEN and CDR2 SYDVKM come from the germline V gene. J lost 7 bases, V lost 5 bases, and 10 bases had no gene match. The CDR3 region has the DNA TGTGCCAGCAGTACCCAGACTAGCGGGAGGTTCGCGACCCAGTACTTC. Amino acid sequence: CASSTQTSGRFATQYF.

This clonotype was seen repeatedly, ten times or more. V gene TRBV11-2 combines with J gene TRBJ2-3; D is perhaps TRBD2 (6 bases). The germline V gene encodes CDR1 SGHAT and CDR2 FQNNGV. The CDR3 contains 13 residues. The germline V and J ends were trimmed by 3 bases and 5 bases, with 9 bases remaining between them. CDR3 DNA sequence: TGTGCCAGCAGCTTCACGGGAGTAGATACGCAGTATTTT. Residues: CASSFTGVDTQYF.

The genes are TRBV10-3 and TRBJ1-2; the match to TRBD1 covers 7 bases. The length of the CDR3 is 13 residues. V lost 5 bases and J lost 1; bases outside the gene matches: 1. Germline V CDR1 and CDR2: ENHRY, SYGVKD. CDR3 residues: CAISRDSNYGYTF. CDR3 nucleotides: TGTGCCATCAGTCGGGACAGTAACTATGGCTACACCTTC.